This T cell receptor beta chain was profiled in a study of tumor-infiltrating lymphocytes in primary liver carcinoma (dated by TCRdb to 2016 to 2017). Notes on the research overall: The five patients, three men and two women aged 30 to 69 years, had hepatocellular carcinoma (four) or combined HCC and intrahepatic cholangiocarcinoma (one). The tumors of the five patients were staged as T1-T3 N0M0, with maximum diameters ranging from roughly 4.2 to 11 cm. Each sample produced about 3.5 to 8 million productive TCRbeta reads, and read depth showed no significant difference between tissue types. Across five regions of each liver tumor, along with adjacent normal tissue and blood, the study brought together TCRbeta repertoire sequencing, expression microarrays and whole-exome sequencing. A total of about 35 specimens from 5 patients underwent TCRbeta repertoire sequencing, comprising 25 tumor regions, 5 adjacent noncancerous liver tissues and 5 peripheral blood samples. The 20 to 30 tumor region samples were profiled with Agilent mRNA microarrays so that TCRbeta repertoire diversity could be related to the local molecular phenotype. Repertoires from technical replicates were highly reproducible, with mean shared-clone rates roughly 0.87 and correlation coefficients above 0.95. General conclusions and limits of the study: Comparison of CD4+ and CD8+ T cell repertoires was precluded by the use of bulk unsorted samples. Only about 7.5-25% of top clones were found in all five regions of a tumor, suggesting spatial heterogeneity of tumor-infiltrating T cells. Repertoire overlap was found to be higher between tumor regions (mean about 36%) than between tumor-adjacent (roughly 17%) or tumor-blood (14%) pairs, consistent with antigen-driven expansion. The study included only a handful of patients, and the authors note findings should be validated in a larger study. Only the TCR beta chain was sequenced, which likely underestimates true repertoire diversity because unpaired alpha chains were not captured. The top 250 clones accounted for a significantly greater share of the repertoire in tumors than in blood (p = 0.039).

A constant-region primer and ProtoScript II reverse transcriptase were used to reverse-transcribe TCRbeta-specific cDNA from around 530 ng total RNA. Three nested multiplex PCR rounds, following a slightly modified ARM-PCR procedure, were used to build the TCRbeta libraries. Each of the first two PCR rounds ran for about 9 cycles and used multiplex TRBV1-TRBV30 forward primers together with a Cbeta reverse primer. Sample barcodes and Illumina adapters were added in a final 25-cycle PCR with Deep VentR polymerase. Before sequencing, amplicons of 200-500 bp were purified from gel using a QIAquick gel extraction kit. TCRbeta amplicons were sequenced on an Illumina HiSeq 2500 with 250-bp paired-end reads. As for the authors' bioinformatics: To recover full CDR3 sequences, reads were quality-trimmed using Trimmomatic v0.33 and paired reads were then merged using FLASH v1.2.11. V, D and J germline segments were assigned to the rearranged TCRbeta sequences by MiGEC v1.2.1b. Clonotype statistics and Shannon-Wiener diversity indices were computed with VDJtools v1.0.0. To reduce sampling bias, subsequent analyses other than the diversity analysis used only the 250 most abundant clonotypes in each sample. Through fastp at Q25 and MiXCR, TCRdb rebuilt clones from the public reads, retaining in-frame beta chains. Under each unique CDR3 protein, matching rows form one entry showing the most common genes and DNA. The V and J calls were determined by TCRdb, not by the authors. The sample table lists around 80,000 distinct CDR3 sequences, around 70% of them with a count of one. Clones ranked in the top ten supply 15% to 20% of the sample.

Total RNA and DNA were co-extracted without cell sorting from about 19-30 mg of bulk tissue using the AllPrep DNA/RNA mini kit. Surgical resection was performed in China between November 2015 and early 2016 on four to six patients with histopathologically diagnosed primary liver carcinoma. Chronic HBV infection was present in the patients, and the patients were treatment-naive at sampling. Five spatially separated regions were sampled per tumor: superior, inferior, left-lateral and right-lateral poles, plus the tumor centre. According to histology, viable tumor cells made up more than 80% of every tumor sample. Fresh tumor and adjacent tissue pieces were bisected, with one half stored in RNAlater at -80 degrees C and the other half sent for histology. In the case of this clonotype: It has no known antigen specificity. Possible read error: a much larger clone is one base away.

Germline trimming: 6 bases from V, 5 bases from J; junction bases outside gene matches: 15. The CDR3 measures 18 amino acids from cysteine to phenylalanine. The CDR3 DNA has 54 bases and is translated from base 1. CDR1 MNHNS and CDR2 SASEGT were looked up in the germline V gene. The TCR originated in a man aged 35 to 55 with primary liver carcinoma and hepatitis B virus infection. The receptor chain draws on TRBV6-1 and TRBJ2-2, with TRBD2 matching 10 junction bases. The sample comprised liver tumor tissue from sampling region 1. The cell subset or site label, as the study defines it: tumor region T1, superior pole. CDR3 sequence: CASSDLPAGGPGTGELFF. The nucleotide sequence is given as TGTGCCAGCAGCGATCTCCCAGCGGGAGGGCCGGGGACCGGGGAGCTGTTTTTT.